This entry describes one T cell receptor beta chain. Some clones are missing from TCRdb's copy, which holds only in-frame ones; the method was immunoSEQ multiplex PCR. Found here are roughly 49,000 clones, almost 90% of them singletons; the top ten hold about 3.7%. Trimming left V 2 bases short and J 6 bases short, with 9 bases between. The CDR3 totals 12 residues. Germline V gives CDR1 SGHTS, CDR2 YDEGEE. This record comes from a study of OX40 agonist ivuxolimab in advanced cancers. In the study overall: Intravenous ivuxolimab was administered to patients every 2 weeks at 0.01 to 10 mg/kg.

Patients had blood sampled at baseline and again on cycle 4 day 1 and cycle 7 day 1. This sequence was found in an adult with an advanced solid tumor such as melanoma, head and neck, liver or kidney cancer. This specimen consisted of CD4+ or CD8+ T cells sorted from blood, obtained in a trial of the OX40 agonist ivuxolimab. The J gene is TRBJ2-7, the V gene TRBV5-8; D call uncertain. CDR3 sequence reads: CASSLRVGEQYF. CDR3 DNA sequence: TGTGCCAGCAGCTTACGGGTCGGCGAGCAGTACTTC.